This TCR beta chain was documented in a study of T cells in Graves' hyperthyroidism and ophthalmopathy. Researchers took RNA transcripts and amplified the TCR beta CDR3 regions from them. First-round RT-PCR of the TCR CDR3 relied on the HTBI primer set. TCRdb independently ran MiXCR on the multiplex PCR reads; one entry per CDR3 protein. This table has a few hundred thousand distinct CDR3 sequences, 15% to 20% appearing once. A Clinical Activity Score of at least 3, a NOSPECS grade of at least 4 and a duration under 3 months were recorded in the ophthalmopathy patients. Diagnosing involved the use of clinical symptoms, serum thyroxine and TRAb, thyroid ultrasound and orbital computed tomography. 8.5 to 10 ml of fresh peripheral blood supplied the PBMCs. Germline CDR1 reads MNHEY; CDR2 reads SMNVEV (reference sequence). The length of the CDR3 is 14 residues. Trimming cost V 3 bases and J 12 bases; bases outside gene matches: 7.

This clonotype was found many times. As yet, its antigen is unknown. Whole-study findings and limits: Blood shared most expanded thyroid clonotypes above 0.001.

This receptor was taken from a woman in her 40s with Graves' ophthalmopathy. The chain is built from TRBV27 and TRBJ2-5, with TRBD2 matching over 13 bases. What was sequenced was blood. Here the CDR3 DNA reads TGTGCCAGCAGTTTGGTGACTAGCGGGAGGCCCGAGTACTTC. Translation: CASSLVTSGRPEYF.